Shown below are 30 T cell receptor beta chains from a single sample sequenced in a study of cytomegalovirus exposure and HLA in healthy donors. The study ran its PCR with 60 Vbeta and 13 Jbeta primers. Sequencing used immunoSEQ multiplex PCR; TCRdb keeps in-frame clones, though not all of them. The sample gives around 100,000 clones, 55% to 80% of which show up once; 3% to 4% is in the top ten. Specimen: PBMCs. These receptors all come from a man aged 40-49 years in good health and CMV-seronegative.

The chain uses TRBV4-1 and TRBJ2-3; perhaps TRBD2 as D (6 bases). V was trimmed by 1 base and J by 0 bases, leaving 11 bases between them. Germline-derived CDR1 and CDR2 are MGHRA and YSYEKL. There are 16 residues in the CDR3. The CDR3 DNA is TGCGCCAGCAGCCAAGTAGGAAGCGGGAGCACAGATACGCAGTATTTT. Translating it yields CASSQVGSGSTDTQYF.

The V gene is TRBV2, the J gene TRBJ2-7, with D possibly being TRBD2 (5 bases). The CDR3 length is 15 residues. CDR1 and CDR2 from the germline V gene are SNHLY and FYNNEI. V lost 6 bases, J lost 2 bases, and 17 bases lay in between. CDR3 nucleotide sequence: TGTGCCAGCAGCCCGTCTCTAGCAAACCCCTACGAGCAGTACTTC. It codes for CASSPSLANPYEQYF.

The CDR3 reads CASSPGQGAPGNTIYF. The CDR3 coding sequence is TGTGCCAGCAGTCCTGGACAGGGGGCGCCAGGAAACACCATATATTTT. V is TRBV27 and J is TRBJ1-3; TRBD1 aligns across 11 bases. V dropped 5 bases and J dropped 4; count of bases not matched to a gene: 7. Germline V gene data show CDR1 as MNHEY and CDR2 as SMNVEV (reference sequence). The CDR3 is made up of 16 amino acids.

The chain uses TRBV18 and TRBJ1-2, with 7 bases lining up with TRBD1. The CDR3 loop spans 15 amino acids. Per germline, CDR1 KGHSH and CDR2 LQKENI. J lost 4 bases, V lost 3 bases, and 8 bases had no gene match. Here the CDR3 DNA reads TGTGCCAGCTCACCGACAAAACAGGGGACCTATGGCTACACCTTC. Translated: CASSPTKQGTYGYTF. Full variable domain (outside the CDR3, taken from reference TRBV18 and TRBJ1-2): NAGVMQNPRHLVRRRGQEARLRCSPMKGHSHVYWYRQLPEEGLKFMVYLQKENIIDESGMPKERFSAEFPKEGPSILRIQQVVRGDSAAYFCASSPTKQGTYGYTFGSGTRLTVV.

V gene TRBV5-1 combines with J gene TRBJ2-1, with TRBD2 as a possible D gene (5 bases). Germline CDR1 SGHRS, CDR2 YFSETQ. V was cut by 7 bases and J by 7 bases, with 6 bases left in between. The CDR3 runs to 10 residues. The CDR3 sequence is CASGGNEQFF. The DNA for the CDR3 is TGCGCCAGCGGCGGGAATGAGCAGTTCTTC.

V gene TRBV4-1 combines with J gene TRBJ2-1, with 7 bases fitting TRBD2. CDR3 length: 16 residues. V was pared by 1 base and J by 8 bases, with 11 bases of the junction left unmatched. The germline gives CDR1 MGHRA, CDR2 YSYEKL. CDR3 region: CASSQVTSVGFHEQFF. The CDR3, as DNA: TGCGCCAGCAGCCAAGTAACTAGCGTGGGTTTCCATGAGCAGTTCTTC.

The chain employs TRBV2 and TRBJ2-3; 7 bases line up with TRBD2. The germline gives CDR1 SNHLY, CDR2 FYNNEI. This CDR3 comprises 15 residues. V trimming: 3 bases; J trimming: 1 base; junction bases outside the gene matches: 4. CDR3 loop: CASSERSGGTDTQYF. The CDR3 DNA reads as TGTGCCAGCAGTGAGCGGAGCGGGGGCACAGATACGCAGTATTTT.

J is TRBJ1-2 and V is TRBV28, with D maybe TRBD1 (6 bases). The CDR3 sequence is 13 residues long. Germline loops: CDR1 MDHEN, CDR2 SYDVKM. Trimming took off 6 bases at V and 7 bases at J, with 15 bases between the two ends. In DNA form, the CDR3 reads TGTGCCAGCAGACGGGGGGGCGAAAGTGGCTACACCTTC. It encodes CASRRGGESGYTF.

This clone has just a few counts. The DNA for the CDR3 is TGTGCCAGCAGCTTGGAAGGCGGGGTTAGCACCGGGGAGCTGTTTTTT. It translates to CASSLEGGVSTGELFF. This chain connects TRBV5-6 to TRBJ2-2, with a possible D match to TRBD2 (6 bases). With 0 bases removed from V and 4 bases from J, the gap between germline ends came to 13 bases. CDR1 and CDR2 (germline): SGHDT, YYEEEE. The CDR3 sequence is 16 residues long.

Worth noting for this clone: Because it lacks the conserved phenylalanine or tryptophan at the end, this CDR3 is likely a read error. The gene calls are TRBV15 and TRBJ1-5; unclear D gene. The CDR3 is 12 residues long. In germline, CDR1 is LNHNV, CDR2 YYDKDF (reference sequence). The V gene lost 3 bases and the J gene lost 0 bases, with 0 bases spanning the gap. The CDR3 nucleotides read TGTGCCACCAGCAGTAGCAATCAGCCCCAGCATGTT. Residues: CATSSSNQPQHV.

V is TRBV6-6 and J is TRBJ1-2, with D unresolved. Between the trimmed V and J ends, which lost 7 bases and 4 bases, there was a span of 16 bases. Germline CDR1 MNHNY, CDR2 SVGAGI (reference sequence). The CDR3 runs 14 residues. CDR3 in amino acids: CASTSHGRVYGYTF. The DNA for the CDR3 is TGTGCCAGCACCTCCCATGGGCGGGTCTATGGCTACACCTTC.

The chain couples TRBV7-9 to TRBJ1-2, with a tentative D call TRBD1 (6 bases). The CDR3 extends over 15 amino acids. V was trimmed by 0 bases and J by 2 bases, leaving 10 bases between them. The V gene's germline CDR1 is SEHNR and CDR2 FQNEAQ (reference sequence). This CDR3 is CASSLAGTNNYGYTF. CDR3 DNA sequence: TGTGCCAGCAGCTTAGCTGGGACAAACAACTATGGCTACACCTTC.

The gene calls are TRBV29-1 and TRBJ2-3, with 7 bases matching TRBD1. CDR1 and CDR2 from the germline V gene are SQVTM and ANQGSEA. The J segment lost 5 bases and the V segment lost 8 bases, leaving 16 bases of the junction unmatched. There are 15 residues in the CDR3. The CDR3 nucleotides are TGCAGCTCTCTCCAAAGAGGGACAGTGCAAGATACGCAGTATTTT. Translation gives CSSLQRGTVQDTQYF.

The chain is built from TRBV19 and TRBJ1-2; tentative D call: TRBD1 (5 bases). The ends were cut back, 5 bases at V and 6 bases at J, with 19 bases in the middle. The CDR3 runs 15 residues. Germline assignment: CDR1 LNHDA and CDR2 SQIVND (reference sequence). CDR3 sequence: CASSPRGGVRHGYTF. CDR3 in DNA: TGTGCCAGTAGTCCCCGCGGAGGGGTTAGGCATGGCTACACCTTC.

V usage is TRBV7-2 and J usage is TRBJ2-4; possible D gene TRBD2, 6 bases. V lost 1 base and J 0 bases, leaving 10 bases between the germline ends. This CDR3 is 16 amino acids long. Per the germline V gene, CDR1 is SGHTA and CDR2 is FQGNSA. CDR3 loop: CASSLGGGIAKNIQYF. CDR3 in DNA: TGTGCCAGCAGCTTAGGTGGGGGGATAGCCAAAAACATTCAGTACTTC. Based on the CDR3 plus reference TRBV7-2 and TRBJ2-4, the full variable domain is GAGVSQSPSNKVTEKGKDVELRCDPISGHTALYWYRQSLGQGLEFLIYFQGNSAPDKSGLPSDRFSAERTGGSVSTLTIQRTQQEDSAVYLCASSLGGGIAKNIQYFGAGTRLSVL.

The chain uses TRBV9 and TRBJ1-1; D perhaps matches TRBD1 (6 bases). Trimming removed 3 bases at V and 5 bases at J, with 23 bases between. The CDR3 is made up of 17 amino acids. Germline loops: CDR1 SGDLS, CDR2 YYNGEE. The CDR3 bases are TGTGCCAGCAGCGCCGTTGGGGGGGGCGCTTGGGTTACTGAAGCTTTCTTT. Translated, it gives CASSAVGGGAWVTEAFF.

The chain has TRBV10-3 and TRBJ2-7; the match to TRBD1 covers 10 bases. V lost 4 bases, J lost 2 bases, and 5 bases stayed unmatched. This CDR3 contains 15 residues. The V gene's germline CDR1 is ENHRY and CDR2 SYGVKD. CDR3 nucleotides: TGTGCCATCAGTGGGGACAGGGGTAAAGCCTACGAGCAGTACTTC. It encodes CAISGDRGKAYEQYF.

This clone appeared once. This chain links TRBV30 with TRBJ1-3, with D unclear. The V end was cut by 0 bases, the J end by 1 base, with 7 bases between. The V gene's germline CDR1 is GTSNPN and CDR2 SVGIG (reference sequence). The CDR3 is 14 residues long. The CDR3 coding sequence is TGTGCCTGGAGTGTCTCACTGTCTGGAAACACCATATATTTT. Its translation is CAWSVSLSGNTIYF.

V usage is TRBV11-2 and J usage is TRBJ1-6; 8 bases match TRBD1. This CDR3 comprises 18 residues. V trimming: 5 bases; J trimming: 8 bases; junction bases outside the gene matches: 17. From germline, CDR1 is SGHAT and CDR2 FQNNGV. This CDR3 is CASSLRFAAGGSYSPLHF. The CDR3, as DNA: TGTGCCAGCAGCCTACGGTTTGCGGCAGGGGGCAGTTATTCACCCCTCCACTTT.

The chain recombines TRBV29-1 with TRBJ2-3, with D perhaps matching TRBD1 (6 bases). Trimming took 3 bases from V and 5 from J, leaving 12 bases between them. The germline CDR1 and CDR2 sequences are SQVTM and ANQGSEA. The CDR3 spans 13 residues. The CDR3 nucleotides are TGCAGCGTTGACAGGGGAAAGGGAGATACGCAGTATTTT. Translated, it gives CSVDRGKGDTQYF.

CDR3 sequence: CATSRQFTDTQYF. In DNA form, the CDR3 reads TGTGCCACCAGCAGACAGTTCACAGATACGCAGTATTTT. The V call is TRBV15, the J call TRBJ2-3, with D uncertain. Trimming cost V 2 bases and J 2 bases, with 5 bases left between them. Germline CDR1 is LNHNV and CDR2 is YYDKDF (reference sequence). This CDR3 region has 13 residues.

The CDR3 spells CASSQTGGQETQYF. The CDR3 coding sequence is TGTGCCAGCAGTCAGACAGGGGGGCAAGAGACCCAGTACTTC. The chain recombines TRBV6-6 with TRBJ2-5, with 9 bases matching TRBD1. This CDR3 has 14 residues. From germline, CDR1 is MNHNY and CDR2 SVGAGI (reference sequence). The junction had 3 bases not matched to a gene; V was cut back by 5 bases and J by 2 bases.

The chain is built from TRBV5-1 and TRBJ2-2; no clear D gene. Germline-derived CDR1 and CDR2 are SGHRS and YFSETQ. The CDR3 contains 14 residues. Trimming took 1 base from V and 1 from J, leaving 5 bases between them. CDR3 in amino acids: CASSLRGNTGELFF. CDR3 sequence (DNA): TGCGCCAGCAGCTTGCGCGGGAACACCGGGGAGCTGTTTTTT.

The DNA of the CDR3 is TGTGCCAGCAGTTACTGGCGGGGGCCCTACGAGCAGTACTTC. It yields the protein CASSYWRGPYEQYF. The J gene is TRBJ2-7, the V gene TRBV6-5; TRBD2 is a possible D gene (7 bases). Germline CDR1 is MNHEY and CDR2 is SVGAGI. The V end was cut by 1 base, the J end by 2 bases, with 9 bases between. The CDR3 is made up of 14 amino acids.

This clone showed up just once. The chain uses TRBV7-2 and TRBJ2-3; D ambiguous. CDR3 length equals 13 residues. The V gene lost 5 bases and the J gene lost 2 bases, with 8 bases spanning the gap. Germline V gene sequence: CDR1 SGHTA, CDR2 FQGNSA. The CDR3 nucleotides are TGTGCCAGCAGCCCCCGTAACACAGATACGCAGTATTTT. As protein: CASSPRNTDTQYF.

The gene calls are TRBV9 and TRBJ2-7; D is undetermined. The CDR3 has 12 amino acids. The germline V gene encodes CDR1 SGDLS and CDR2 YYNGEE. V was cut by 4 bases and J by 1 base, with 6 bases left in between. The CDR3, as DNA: TGTGCCAGCAGCATCCCGTCCTACGAGCAGTACTTC. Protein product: CASSIPSYEQYF.

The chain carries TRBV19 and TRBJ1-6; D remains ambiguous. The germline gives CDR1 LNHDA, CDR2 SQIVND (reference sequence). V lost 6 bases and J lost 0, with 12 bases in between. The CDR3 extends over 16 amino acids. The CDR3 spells CASSDEYSSYNSPLHF. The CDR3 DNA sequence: TGTGCCAGTAGCGACGAATACAGCTCCTATAATTCACCCCTCCACTTT.

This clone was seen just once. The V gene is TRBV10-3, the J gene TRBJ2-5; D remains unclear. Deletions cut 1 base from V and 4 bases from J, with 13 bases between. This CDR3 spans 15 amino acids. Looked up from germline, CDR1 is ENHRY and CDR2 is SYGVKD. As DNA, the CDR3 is TGTGCCATCAGTGAGTGGGCAGGCCAGATAGAGACCCAGTACTTC. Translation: CAISEWAGQIETQYF.

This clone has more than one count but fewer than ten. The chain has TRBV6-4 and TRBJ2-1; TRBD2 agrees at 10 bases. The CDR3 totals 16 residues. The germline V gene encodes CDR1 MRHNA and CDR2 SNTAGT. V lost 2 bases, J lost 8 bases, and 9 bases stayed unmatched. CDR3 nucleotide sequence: TGTGCCAGCAGTGACGGAAGCGGGGGGGCTTCGGATGAGCAGTTCTTC. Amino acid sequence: CASSDGSGGASDEQFF.

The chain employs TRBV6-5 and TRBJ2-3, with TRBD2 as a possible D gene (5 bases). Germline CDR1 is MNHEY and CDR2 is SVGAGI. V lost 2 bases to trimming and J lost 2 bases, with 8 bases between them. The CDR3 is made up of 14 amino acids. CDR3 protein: CASSYQADTDTQYF. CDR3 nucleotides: TGTGCCAGCAGTTACCAAGCGGACACAGATACGCAGTATTTT.